These 21 T cell receptor beta chains share one sample of origin, sequenced in a study of blood T cell repertoires in COVID-19. Using immunoSEQ multiplex PCR, the repertoire was profiled, and TCRdb retains in-frame clones only, with some absent. The sample includes approximately 220,000 clones, over 75% seen only once; the top ten take 3% to 4%. The sequencing input was PBMCs or T cells enriched from blood (not recorded which). The receptors here all came from a woman aged 18-29 years in a cohort exposed to, infected with or recovered from COVID-19 (not recorded which).

The chain has TRBV14 and TRBJ2-1, with TRBD1 matching over 9 bases. CDR3 length: 18 residues. The germline CDR1 and CDR2 sequences are SGHDN and FVKESK. With 0 bases clipped from V and 6 bases from J, the junction kept 12 bases outside the gene matches. DNA of the CDR3: TGTGCCAGCAGCCAAGACGTAGTTCGGGACAGGGTTATCAATGAGCAGTTCTTC. Its protein product is CASSQDVVRDRVINEQFF.

This chain connects TRBV5-1 to TRBJ1-1, with no clear D. CDR1 is SGHRS, CDR2 YFSETQ, per germline. The V end lost 1 base, the J end lost 0 bases, and 13 bases lay between the germline ends. CDR3 length: 16 amino acids. The CDR3 spells CASSLLGTSVNTEAFF. CDR3 nucleotide sequence: TGCGCCAGCAGCTTGCTAGGTACCTCCGTGAACACTGAAGCTTTCTTT. Based on the CDR3 plus reference TRBV5-1 and TRBJ1-1, the full variable domain is KAGVTQTPRYLIKTRGQQVTLSCSPISGHRSVSWYQQTPGQGLQFLFEYFSETQRNKGNFPGRFSGRQFSNSRSEMNVSTLELGDSALYLCASSLLGTSVNTEAFFGQGTRLTVV.

The chain links TRBV5-8 to TRBJ1-2; D gene unclear. This CDR3 region has 15 residues. Germline CDR1 and CDR2: SGHTS and YDEGEE. Trimming shortened V by 0 bases and J by 2 bases, and 11 bases separated the two germline ends. The CDR3 DNA reads TGTGCCAGCAGCTTGGCCGGACTCCGCAACTATGGCTACACCTTC. It codes for CASSLAGLRNYGYTF.

The rearrangement uses TRBV2 and TRBJ2-1, with 14 bases fitting TRBD2. CDR1 SNHLY and CDR2 FYNNEI come from the germline V gene. J gave up 0 bases and V 5 bases, and 6 bases lay outside the gene matches. The CDR3 has 18 residues. CDR3 bases: TGTGCCAGCAGTCGACTAGCGGGAGGGGTCGGCTCCTACAATGAGCAGTTCTTC. Its protein is CASSRLAGGVGSYNEQFF. The variable domain in full, with the rest retrieved from reference TRBV2 and TRBJ2-1, is EPEVTQTPSHQVTQMGQEVILRCVPISNHLYFYWYRQILGQKVEFLVSFYNNEISEKSEIFDDQFSVERPDGSNFTLKIRSTKLEDSAMYFCASSRLAGGVGSYNEQFFGPGTRLTVL.

This clone was observed a handful of times. The chain uses TRBV27 and TRBJ2-2, with D perhaps matching TRBD1 (5 bases). Trimming removed 4 bases from V and 0 bases from J, with 6 bases in between. CDR1 and CDR2 from the germline V gene are MNHEY and SMNVEV (reference sequence). CDR3 size: 14 residues. In nucleotides, the CDR3 is TGTGCCAGCAGTTCGACAGCGAACACCGGGGAGCTGTTTTTT. Protein sequence: CASSSTANTGELFF.

This clone occurred once. The chain has TRBV27 and TRBJ2-1, with TRBD2 identical over 13 bases. This CDR3 has 18 residues. Unmatched junction bases numbered 15, after V lost 10 bases and J lost 3 bases. Germline lookup yields CDR1 MNHEY and CDR2 SMNVEV (reference sequence). CDR3 sequence (DNA): TGTGCCACTTCCCCCGGGACTAGCGGGGATAGCTACTACAATGAGCAGTTCTTC. Its protein is CATSPGTSGDSYYNEQFF.

V is TRBV27 and J is TRBJ1-5; no reliable D call. The CDR3 runs 16 residues. The ends were cut back, 5 bases at V and 2 bases at J, with 16 bases in the middle. The germline gives CDR1 MNHEY, CDR2 SMNVEV (reference sequence). In DNA, the CDR3 is TGTGCCAGCAGTCCTTCTGGGGAGGGTGGCAATCAGCCCCAGCATTTT. Encoded protein: CASSPSGEGGNQPQHF.

This clone was seen a handful of times. The rearrangement uses TRBV4-1 and TRBJ1-2; 7 bases map to TRBD1. Germline assignment: CDR1 MGHRA and CDR2 YSYEKL. CDR3 length equals 14 residues. V dropped 6 bases and J dropped 6; count of bases not matched to a gene: 10. CDR3 amino acids: CASSLTDRDHGYTF. The CDR3 region has the DNA TGCGCCAGCAGTCTTACCGACAGGGACCATGGCTACACCTTC.

The CDR3 region is CASRNPGTGDTEAFF. The CDR3 nucleotides read TGCGCCAGCAGAAATCCCGGGACAGGGGACACTGAAGCTTTCTTT. The rearrangement links TRBV4-1 to TRBJ1-1; 10 nucleotides match TRBD1. The V gene's germline CDR1 is MGHRA and CDR2 YSYEKL. The V and J ends lost 6 bases and 3 bases, in that order; junction bases with no gene match: 7. This CDR3 comprises 15 residues.

The V call is TRBV2, the J call TRBJ2-1, with TRBD1 matching over 10 bases. V lost 5 bases to trimming and J lost 9 bases; unmatched junction nucleotides: 4. The CDR3 extends over 13 amino acids. Per the germline V gene, CDR1 is SNHLY and CDR2 is FYNNEI. CDR3 region: CASSSGQGTEQFF. For the CDR3, the DNA is TGTGCCAGCAGTTCGGGACAGGGGACTGAGCAGTTCTTC.

The CDR3 protein is CASSLTSGGAETQYF. The CDR3 coding sequence is TGTGCCAGCAGCCTGACTAGCGGGGGGGCAGAGACCCAGTACTTC. The chain has TRBV6-5 and TRBJ2-5; 14 bases line up with TRBD2. With V trimmed by 6 bases and J by 4 bases, 4 bases remained unmatched. Germline V lookup: CDR1 MNHEY, CDR2 SVGAGI. The CDR3 sequence is 15 residues long.

V is TRBV3-1 (or the pseudogene TRBV3-2) and J is TRBJ2-7, with a weak D call TRBD2 (6 bases). V lost 3 bases and J lost 9, with 21 bases in between. In germline, CDR1 is LGHDT, CDR2 YNNKEL (reference sequence). The CDR3 is 15 amino acids. The CDR3 nucleotides read TGTGCCAGCAGCCAGGATATTCCGGGACTCCAAGGGCAGTACTTC. This sequence encodes CASSQDIPGLQGQYF.

The rearrangement uses TRBV18 and TRBJ1-2; D remains ambiguous. The CDR3 contains 14 residues. The V end was cut by 3 bases, the J end by 8 bases, with 16 bases between. Germline V gene lookup returns CDR1 KGHSH and CDR2 LQKENI. The CDR3 sequence is CASSPPGPVWGYTF. CDR3 coding DNA: TGTGCCAGCTCACCGCCTGGGCCCGTCTGGGGCTACACCTTC.

This clone was observed once. The chain couples TRBV6-5 to TRBJ1-1, with a tentative D call TRBD1 (6 bases). Trimming removed 7 bases from V and 6 bases from J, with 21 bases in between. CDR1 is MNHEY and CDR2 is SVGAGI in the germline V gene. The CDR3 extends over 15 amino acids. The CDR3 region has the DNA TGTGCCAGCAACAGGGCATCTCTGATCCTCGCTGAAGCTTTCTTT. It encodes CASNRASLILAEAFF.

The J gene is TRBJ1-1, the V gene TRBV25-1; D is undetermined. The V gene lost 4 bases and the J gene lost 6 bases, with 12 bases spanning the gap. This CDR3 has 13 residues. From germline, CDR1 is MGHDK and CDR2 SYGVNS. DNA of the CDR3: TGTGCCAGCAGTGTAAAAGGGAGGGCTGAAGCTTTCTTT. It encodes CASSVKGRAEAFF.

This sequence joins TRBV7-9 and TRBJ1-1; D remains ambiguous. The CDR3 spans 15 residues. V lost 1 base, J lost 1 base, and 10 bases lay in between. Germline V gene sequence: CDR1 SEHNR, CDR2 FQNEAQ (reference sequence). The CDR3 DNA reads as TGTGCCAGCAGCTTAGGAGTTTCTCGGAACACTGAAGCTTTCTTT. Translation: CASSLGVSRNTEAFF.

This chain uses TRBV9 with TRBJ1-3, with 12 nucleotides matching TRBD1. The junction had 4 bases not matched to a gene; V was cut back by 4 bases and J by 2 bases. The CDR3 loop spans 16 amino acids. CDR1 is SGDLS and CDR2 is YYNGEE in the germline V gene. The CDR3 DNA sequence: TGTGCCAGCAGCCCTGGGACAGGGGGCACTGGAAACACCATATATTTT. Its protein product is CASSPGTGGTGNTIYF.

This chain uses TRBV9 with TRBJ1-1; TRBD1 is a possible D gene (5 bases). Deletions cut 4 bases from V and 1 base from J, with 14 bases between. Germline V gene lookup returns CDR1 SGDLS and CDR2 YYNGEE. This CDR3 contains 15 residues. The CDR3 sequence is CASSPHGQKNTEAFF. The CDR3 nucleotides read TGTGCCAGCAGCCCACATGGACAAAAGAACACTGAAGCTTTCTTT.

The chain uses TRBV28 and TRBJ2-1; weak D call: TRBD2 (5 bases). Germline CDR1 MDHEN, CDR2 SYDVKM. V was trimmed by 3 bases and J by 6 bases, leaving 15 bases between them. The CDR3 extends over 15 amino acids. CDR3 nucleotide sequence: TGTGCCAGCAGTTTCACTATCCCGGAGGCCAATGAGCAGTTCTTC. Protein: CASSFTIPEANEQFF.

The rearrangement uses TRBV11-2 and TRBJ2-1; 7 nucleotides line up with TRBD1. The CDR3 spans 16 residues. In germline, CDR1 is SGHAT, CDR2 FQNNGV. V trimming: 4 bases; J trimming: 3 bases; junction bases outside the gene matches: 9. CDR3 loop: CASSSVGQPIYNEQFF. The DNA of the CDR3 is TGTGCCAGCAGCTCCGTGGGACAGCCCATCTACAATGAGCAGTTCTTC.

V is TRBV7-8 and J is TRBJ2-1; D is uncertain. This CDR3 region has 16 residues. V was cut by 4 bases and J by 3 bases, with 16 bases left in between. Germline CDR1 is SGHVS and CDR2 is FQNEAQ. CDR3 nucleotides: TGTGCCAGCAGCTCCGTTTTTATTGCTAGCTACAATGAGCAGTTCTTC. Translating gives CASSSVFIASYNEQFF.